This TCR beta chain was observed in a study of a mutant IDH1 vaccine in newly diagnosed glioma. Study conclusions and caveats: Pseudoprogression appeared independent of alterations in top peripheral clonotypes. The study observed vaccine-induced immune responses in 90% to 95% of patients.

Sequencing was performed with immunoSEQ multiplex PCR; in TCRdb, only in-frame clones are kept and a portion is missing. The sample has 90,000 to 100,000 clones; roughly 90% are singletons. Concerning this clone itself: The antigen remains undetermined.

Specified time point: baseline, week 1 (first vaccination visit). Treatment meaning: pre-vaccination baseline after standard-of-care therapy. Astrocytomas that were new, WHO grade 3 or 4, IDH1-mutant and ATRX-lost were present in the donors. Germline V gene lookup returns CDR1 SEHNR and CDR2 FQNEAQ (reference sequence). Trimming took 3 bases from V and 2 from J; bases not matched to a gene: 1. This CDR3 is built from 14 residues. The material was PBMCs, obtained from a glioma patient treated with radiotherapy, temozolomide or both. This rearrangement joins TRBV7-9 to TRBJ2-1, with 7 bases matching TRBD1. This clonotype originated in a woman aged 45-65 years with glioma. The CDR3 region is CASSFGTAYNEQFF. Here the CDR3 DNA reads TGTGCCAGCAGCTTTGGGACAGCCTACAATGAGCAGTTCTTC. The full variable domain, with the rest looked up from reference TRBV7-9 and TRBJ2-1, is DTGVSQNPRHKITKRGQNVTFRCDPISEHNRLYWYRQTLGQGPEFLTYFQNEAQLEKSRLLSDRFSAERPKGSFSTLEIQRTEQGDSAMYLCASSFGTAYNEQFFGPGTRLTVL.